The 2 T cell receptor beta chains reported below all come from one sample, sequenced in a study of shared clonotypes between healthy human individuals. Sequencing used immunoSEQ multiplex PCR; TCRdb keeps in-frame clones, though not all of them. The sample yields roughly 1,100,000 clones, 70% to 80% seen once. The specimen was memory CD4+ T cells sorted from blood. Specified subset: CD45RA-negative fraction. The receptors shown here come from a man between 18 and 35 years old in good health.

The CDR3 coding sequence is TGTGCCAGCAGCTTTCCGACGGGCGGCGAGCAGTACTTC. Residues: CASSFPTGGEQYF. The chain recombines TRBV11-2 with TRBJ2-7; D not certain. Trimming removed 3 bases at V and 6 bases at J, with 12 bases between. Germline V gives CDR1 SGHAT, CDR2 FQNNGV. The length of the CDR3 is 13 residues.

The genes are TRBV9 and TRBJ2-7; tentative D call: TRBD2 (6 bases). Trimming left V 4 bases short and J 2 bases short, with 13 bases between. The CDR3 runs 14 residues. Germline values: CDR1 SGDLS, CDR2 YYNGEE. CDR3 protein: CASSRGTETYEQYF. CDR3 coding DNA: TGTGCCAGCAGCCGCGGGACTGAGACCTACGAGCAGTACTTC.